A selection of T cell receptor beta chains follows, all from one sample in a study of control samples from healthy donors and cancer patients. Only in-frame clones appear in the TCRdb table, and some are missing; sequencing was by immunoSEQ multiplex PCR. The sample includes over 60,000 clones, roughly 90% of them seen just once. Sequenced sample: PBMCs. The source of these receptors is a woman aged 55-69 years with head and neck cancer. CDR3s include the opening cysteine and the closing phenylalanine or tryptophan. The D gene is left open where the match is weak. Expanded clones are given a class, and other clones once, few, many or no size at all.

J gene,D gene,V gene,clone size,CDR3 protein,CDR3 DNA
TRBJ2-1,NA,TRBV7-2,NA,CASSFSASSYNEQFF,TGTGCCAGCAGCTTTAGCGCGAGCTCCTACAATGAGCAGTTCTTC
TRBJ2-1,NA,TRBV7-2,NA,CASSLEAFDNEQFF,TGTGCCAGCAGCCTCGAGGCTTTCGATAATGAGCAGTTCTTC
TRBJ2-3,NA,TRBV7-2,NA,CASSSSGPLQYF,TGTGCCAGCAGCAGCTCCGGGCCACTGCAGTATTTT
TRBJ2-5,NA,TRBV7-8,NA,CASSLAHGSGTQYF,TGTGCCAGCAGCTTAGCGCACGGATCCGGGACCCAGTACTTC
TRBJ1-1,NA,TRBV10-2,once,CASRLDLNTEAFF,TGCGCCAGCAGACTAGACCTGAACACTGAAGCTTTCTTT
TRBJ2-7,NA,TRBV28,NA,CASLPYRFVGYEQYF,TGTGCCAGCCTCCCCTACAGGTTTGTTGGGTACGAGCAGTACTTC
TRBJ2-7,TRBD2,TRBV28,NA,CASSLGSSGSYEQYF,TGTGCCAGCAGTTTGGGAAGTAGCGGGAGCTACGAGCAGTACTTC
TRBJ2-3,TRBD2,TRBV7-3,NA,CASSSTTGLAGSDKYF,TGTGCCAGCAGCTCTACAACGGGACTAGCGGGAAGTGACAAGTATTTT
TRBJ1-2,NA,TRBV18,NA,CASSLQGVDGYTF,TGTGCCAGCTCACTACAGGGTGTCGATGGCTACACCTTC
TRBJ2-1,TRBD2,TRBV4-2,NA,CASSQGTSGDNEQFF,TGTGCCAGCAGCCAGGGGACTAGCGGGGACAATGAGCAGTTCTTC
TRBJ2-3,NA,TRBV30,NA,CAWSVVSGIQYF,TGTGCCTGGAGTGTAGTTTCGGGCATTCAGTATTTT
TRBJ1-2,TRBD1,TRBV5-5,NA,CASSREPGQGLIYGYTF,TGTGCCAGCAGCCGAGAGCCGGGACAGGGTTTAATCTATGGCTACACCTTC
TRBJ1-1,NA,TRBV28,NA,CASSRQSMNTEAFF,TGTGCCAGCAGCCGACAGAGTATGAACACTGAAGCTTTCTTT
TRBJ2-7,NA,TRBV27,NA,CASSVPGYEQYF,TGTGCCAGCTCGGTTCCGGGGTACGAGCAGTACTTC
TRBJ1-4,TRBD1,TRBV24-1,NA,CATSDSDPGTVGEKLFF,TGTGCCACCAGTGATTCCGACCCAGGGACAGTAGGTGAAAAACTGTTTTTT
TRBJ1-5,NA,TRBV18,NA,CASSPDSINQPQHF,TGTGCCAGCTCGCCCGACAGTATCAATCAGCCCCAGCATTTT
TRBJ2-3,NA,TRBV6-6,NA,CASSRSAGGASTDTQYF,TGTGCCAGCAGCCGATCGGCAGGGGGGGCGAGCACAGATACGCAGTATTTT
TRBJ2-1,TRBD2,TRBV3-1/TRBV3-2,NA,CASSQAPRRGGEQFF,TGTGCCAGCAGCCAAGCTCCCCGCCGGGGGGGTGAGCAGTTCTTC
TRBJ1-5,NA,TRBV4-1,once,CASSQEGHVYSNQPQHF,TGCGCCAGCAGCCAAGAGGGCCACGTATATAGCAATCAGCCCCAGCATTTT
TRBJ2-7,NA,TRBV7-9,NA,CASSTGGISYEQYF,TGTGCCAGCAGCACAGGTGGTATCTCCTACGAGCAGTACTTC
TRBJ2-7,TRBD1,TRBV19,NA,CASSQGQGSYEQYF,TGTGCCAGTAGTCAAGGACAGGGCTCCTACGAGCAGTACTTC
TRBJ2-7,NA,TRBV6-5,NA,CAGGKAHEQYF,TGTGCCGGAGGGAAGGCCCACGAGCAGTACTTC
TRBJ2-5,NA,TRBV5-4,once,CASRLNTGTGGVETQYF,TGTGCCAGCAGGCTCAATACCGGGACGGGTGGTGTGGAGACCCAGTACTTC
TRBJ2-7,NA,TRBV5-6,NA,CASSPIGTGEQYF,TGTGCCAGCAGCCCCATCGGGACGGGCGAGCAGTACTTC
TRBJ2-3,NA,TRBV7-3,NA,CASSSRGLGTDTQYF,TGTGCCAGCAGCTCCCGTGGGTTGGGCACAGATACGCAGTATTTT
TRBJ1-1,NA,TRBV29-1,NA,CSVVRQVEAFF,TGCAGCGTCGTAAGACAGGTTGAAGCTTTCTTT
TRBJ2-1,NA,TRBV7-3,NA,CASSLIAGEQFF,TGTGCCAGCAGCTTAATAGCAGGTGAGCAGTTCTTC
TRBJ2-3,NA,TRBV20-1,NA,CSAMTADTQYF,TGCAGTGCTATGACTGCAGATACGCAGTATTTT
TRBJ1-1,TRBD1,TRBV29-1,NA,CSVGDREEAFF,TGCAGCGTAGGGGACAGGGAAGAAGCTTTCTTT
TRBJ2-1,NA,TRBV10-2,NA,CASSHPEWNEQFF,TGCGCCAGCAGTCACCCCGAGTGGAATGAGCAGTTCTTC
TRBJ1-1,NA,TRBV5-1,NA,CASSLRVLNTEAFF,TGCGCCAGCAGCTTAAGGGTCTTGAACACTGAAGCTTTCTTT
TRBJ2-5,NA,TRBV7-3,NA,CASSLSGAQETQYF,TGTGCCAGCAGCTTATCGGGGGCCCAAGAGACCCAGTACTTC
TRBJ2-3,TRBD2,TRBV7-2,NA,CASSLSGLAGGRTQYF,TGTGCCAGCAGCTTATCGGGACTAGCGGGAGGAAGGACGCAGTATTTT
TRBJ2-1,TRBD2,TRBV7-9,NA,CASSIAREVKGTGNEQFF,TGTGCCAGCTCCATTGCTCGGGAGGTTAAAGGAACCGGGAATGAGCAGTTCTTC
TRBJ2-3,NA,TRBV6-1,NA,CASSEARRGLRDTQYF,TGTGCCAGCAGTGAAGCTCGCAGGGGCCTTCGAGATACGCAGTATTTT
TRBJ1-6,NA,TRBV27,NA,CASSLLRTTRAGSPLHF,TGTGCCAGCAGTTTATTGAGGACCACGAGGGCAGGTTCACCCCTCCACTTT
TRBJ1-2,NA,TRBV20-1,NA,CSARDHRYTF,TGCAGTGCTAGAGATCACCGCTACACCTTC
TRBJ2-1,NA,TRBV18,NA,CASSPPARGYNEQFF,TGTGCCAGCTCACCACCCGCGAGGGGGTACAATGAGCAGTTCTTC
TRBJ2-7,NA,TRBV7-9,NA,CASSQPAGTSYEQYF,TGTGCCAGCAGCCAACCTGCGGGGACCTCCTACGAGCAGTACTTC
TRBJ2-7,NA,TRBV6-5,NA,CASSLGRGSYEQYF,TGTGCCAGCAGCCTTGGACGGGGGTCCTACGAGCAGTACTTC
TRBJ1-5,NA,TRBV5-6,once,CASSPNRGGSNQPQHF,TGTGCCAGCAGCCCTAATCGGGGCGGGTCAAATCAGCCCCAGCATTTT
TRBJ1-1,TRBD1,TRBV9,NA,CASSRRDRESTEAFF,TGTGCCAGCAGCAGAAGGGACAGGGAATCCACTGAAGCTTTCTTT
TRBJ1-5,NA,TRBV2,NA,CASSEKGLPVNQPQHF,TGTGCCAGCAGTGAAAAGGGTTTACCAGTGAATCAGCCCCAGCATTTT
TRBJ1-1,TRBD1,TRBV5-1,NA,CASSGTGVTEAFF,TGCGCCAGCTCCGGGACAGGGGTGACTGAAGCTTTCTTT